The 23 T cell receptor beta chains listed next were all sequenced from one sample in a study of cytomegalovirus exposure and HLA in healthy donors. PCR employed 60 Vbeta and 13 Jbeta primers. Sequencing used immunoSEQ multiplex PCR; TCRdb keeps in-frame clones, though not all of them. There are about 200,000 clones in the sample; around 78% occur only once, and 1.5% to 2% lies in the top ten. What was sequenced was PBMCs. These TCRs come from a man aged 25 to 40 in good health and CMV-seronegative.

The rearrangement links TRBV28 to TRBJ2-1; D may be TRBD1 (5 bases). V shed 1 base and J shed 6 bases, with 10 bases lying between them. Germline loops: CDR1 MDHEN, CDR2 SYDVKM. The CDR3 sequence is 14 residues long. The CDR3 reads CASSLSRAINEQFF. The CDR3 nucleotides are TGTGCCAGCAGTTTATCCAGGGCTATCAATGAGCAGTTCTTC.

The V gene is TRBV29-1, the J gene TRBJ2-5, with 10 bases identical to TRBD1. Looked up from germline, CDR1 is SQVTM and CDR2 is ANQGSEA. The ends lost 3 bases at V and 0 bases at J; junction bases unmatched: 1. The CDR3 length is 14 residues. CDR3 DNA: TGCAGCGTTGAGGGACAGGGGAACCAAGAGACCCAGTACTTC. It specifies CSVEGQGNQETQYF.

V gene TRBV18 combines with J gene TRBJ1-4; D is perhaps TRBD1 (5 bases). The V and J ends lost 1 base and 10 bases respectively, with 16 bases between them. This CDR3 comprises 15 residues. The germline CDR1 and CDR2 sequences are KGHSH and LQKENI. In DNA form, the CDR3 reads TGTGCCAGCTCACCACGTGGGGCAAATGAAGGAAAACTGTTTTTT. It encodes CASSPRGANEGKLFF.

The chain combines TRBV29-1 with TRBJ1-2; D is unclear. The germline V gene has CDR1 SQVTM and CDR2 ANQGSEA. The CDR3 runs 16 residues. Between the trimmed V and J ends, which lost 8 bases and 8 bases, there was a span of 30 bases. CDR3 bases: TGCAGCATCCTGACGCAGGCCATCCCCACCTCTGGGGGCTACACCTTC. Its protein is CSILTQAIPTSGGYTF. The full variable domain, in which reference TRBV29-1 and TRBJ1-2 provide the parts outside the CDR3, is SAVISQKPSRDICQRGTSLTIQCQVDSQVTMMFWYRQQPGQSLTLIATANQGSEATYESGFVIDKFPISRPNLTFSTLTVSNMSPEDSSIYLCSILTQAIPTSGGYTFGSGTRLTVV.

This chain connects TRBV7-9 to TRBJ2-3, with 8 nucleotides matching TRBD2. The ends lost 11 bases at V and 4 bases at J; junction bases unmatched: 20. CDR1 is SEHNR and CDR2 is FQNEAQ in the germline V gene (reference sequence). The CDR3 totals 17 residues. The CDR3 sequence: CASRPGGPLVVADTQYF. CDR3 nucleotide sequence: TGTGCCTCCCGACCGGGAGGGCCTCTTGTCGTAGCAGATACGCAGTATTTT.

V and J are TRBV4-1 and TRBJ1-6; no clear D. The V gene lost 3 bases and the J gene lost 8 bases, with 5 bases spanning the gap. The CDR3 has 12 residues. In germline, CDR1 is MGHRA, CDR2 YSYEKL. The CDR3 region has the DNA TGCGCCAGCAGCCATCCTTATTCACCCCTCCACTTT. Translation: CASSHPYSPLHF.

This chain joins TRBV5-5 and TRBJ2-3; 8 bases agree with TRBD1. From germline, CDR1 is SGHKS and CDR2 YYEKEE (reference sequence). V lost 3 bases and J lost 1; bases outside the gene matches: 10. This CDR3 region has 17 residues. The CDR3 nucleotides read TGTGCCAGCAGCTCACAGCGAGGACAGGGACGCACAGATACGCAGTATTTT. Its protein product is CASSSQRGQGRTDTQYF. The full variable domain, rest sourced from reference TRBV5-5 and TRBJ2-3, is DAGVTQSPTHLIKTRGQQVTLRCSPISGHKSVSWYQQVLGQGPQFIFQYYEKEERGRGNFPDRFSARQFPNYSSELNVNALLLGDSALYLCASSSQRGQGRTDTQYFGPGTRLTVL.

This clone was seen a handful of times. The rearrangement uses TRBV10-3 and TRBJ2-1; 12 bases are shared with TRBD2. Trimming at V came to 0 bases and at J to 8 bases, leaving 5 bases not matched to a gene. The CDR3 has 16 residues. CDR1 and CDR2 from the germline V gene are ENHRY and SYGVKD. CDR3: CAISESMTSGSDEQFF. CDR3 coding DNA: TGTGCCATCAGTGAGTCGATGACTAGCGGGAGCGATGAGCAGTTCTTC.

The J gene is TRBJ2-7, the V gene TRBV28; D is perhaps TRBD1 (5 bases). The CDR3 has 15 amino acids. The V gene lost 4 bases and the J gene lost 4 bases, with 17 bases spanning the gap. CDR1 and CDR2 from the germline V gene are MDHEN and SYDVKM. The CDR3 sequence is CASSSLGVQLYEQYF. The CDR3 DNA sequence: TGTGCCAGCAGTTCCTTAGGGGTCCAATTATACGAGCAGTACTTC. Complete variable domain (other parts from reference TRBV28 and TRBJ2-7): DVKVTQSSRYLVKRTGEKVFLECVQDMDHENMFWYRQDPGLGLRLIYFSYDVKMKEKGDIPEGYSVSREKKERFSLILESASTNQTSMYLCASSSLGVQLYEQYFGPGTRLTVT.

This rearrangement joins TRBV28 to TRBJ2-7; TRBD2 might be the D (6 bases). This CDR3 region has 13 residues. Germline CDR1 and CDR2: MDHEN and SYDVKM. The V gene lost 8 bases and the J gene lost 7 bases, with 18 bases spanning the gap. The chain's CDR3 is CASVDVAGLEQYF. The CDR3 DNA follows: TGTGCCAGCGTCGATGTTGCGGGGCTAGAGCAGTACTTC.

The chain links TRBV15 to TRBJ1-4; maybe TRBD1 (6 bases). The CDR3 consists of 14 residues. The V and J ends lost 6 bases and 3 bases respectively, with 11 bases between them. The germline V gene has CDR1 LNHNV and CDR2 YYDKDF (reference sequence). The CDR3 coding sequence is TGTGCCACCAGTCTAGGGGGTTCTAATGAAAAACTGTTTTTT. Protein product: CATSLGGSNEKLFF.

The chain couples TRBV30 to TRBJ2-7, with 9 nucleotides matching TRBD1. CDR3 length: 13 amino acids. The germline gives CDR1 GTSNPN, CDR2 SVGIG (reference sequence). Unmatched junction bases numbered 9, after V lost 7 bases and J lost 5 bases. CDR3 sequence (DNA): TGTGCCTCGGCCCCGACAGGGGGTAACGAGCAGTACTTC. Its translation is CASAPTGGNEQYF. Using reference TRBV30 and TRBJ2-7 for the parts outside the CDR3, the full variable domain is SQTIHQWPATLVQPVGSPLSLECTVEGTSNPNLYWYRQAAGRGLQLLFYSVGIGQISSEVPQNLSASRPQDRQFILSSKKLLLSDSGFYLCASAPTGGNEQYFGPGTRLTVT.

The J gene is TRBJ1-1, the V gene TRBV6-6, with TRBD1 identical over 8 bases. Germline V gene sequence: CDR1 MNHNY, CDR2 SVGAGI (reference sequence). The CDR3 is made up of 13 amino acids. V was clipped by 6 bases and J by 9 bases; unmatched bases: 9. The CDR3 nucleotides are TGTGCCAGCAGACGGACAGGGTCGGAAAAAGCTTTCTTT. The encoded protein is CASRRTGSEKAFF.

The chain couples TRBV5-1 to TRBJ1-1; 7 nucleotides match TRBD1. This CDR3 has 15 residues. The V gene's germline CDR1 is SGHRS and CDR2 YFSETQ. V shed 6 bases and J 2 bases; nucleotides not matched to a gene: 10. CDR3 in amino acids: CASTTQGGLNTEAFF. The CDR3 DNA follows: TGCGCCAGCACGACGCAGGGGGGCTTAAACACTGAAGCTTTCTTT. Full variable domain (missing parts from reference TRBV5-1 and TRBJ1-1): KAGVTQTPRYLIKTRGQQVTLSCSPISGHRSVSWYQQTPGQGLQFLFEYFSETQRNKGNFPGRFSGRQFSNSRSEMNVSTLELGDSALYLCASTTQGGLNTEAFFGQGTRLTVV.

This chain connects TRBV19 to TRBJ1-2; possible D gene TRBD1, 5 bases. Germline V gene data show CDR1 as LNHDA and CDR2 as SQIVND (reference sequence). The CDR3 covers 15 residues. V lost 4 bases and J lost 8, with 20 bases in between. CDR3 nucleotides: TGTGCCAGTAGTACTTCAGGGCCACAACGGAGCGGCTACACCTTC. This sequence encodes CASSTSGPQRSGYTF.

This chain links TRBV9 with TRBJ1-3, with a possible D match to TRBD1 (6 bases). V lost 3 bases and J lost 4, with 11 bases in between. The germline V gene has CDR1 SGDLS and CDR2 YYNGEE. The CDR3 length is 14 residues. Here the CDR3 reads CASSEQGSGNTIYF. The DNA of the CDR3 is TGTGCCAGCAGCGAGCAGGGGAGCGGAAACACCATATATTTT.

The V call is TRBV28, the J call TRBJ2-7; TRBD1 aligns across 8 bases. This CDR3 comprises 15 residues. Germline CDR1 is MDHEN and CDR2 is SYDVKM. Trimming removed 6 bases from V and 6 bases from J; junction bases left unmatched: 13. The CDR3 bases are TGTGCCAGCAGCCGCAGTGAGACAGGGGTTTCCGAGCAGTACTTC. Translation: CASSRSETGVSEQYF.

V is TRBV10-3 and J is TRBJ2-1, with 8 bases identical to TRBD2. Germline V gene sequence: CDR1 ENHRY, CDR2 SYGVKD. The V gene end was trimmed by 4 bases and the J gene end by 5 bases; junction bases not matched to a gene: 7. This CDR3 spans 15 amino acids. CDR3 in DNA: TGTGCCATCAGTGTGTATTGGACTAGCAACAATGAGCAGTTCTTC. It translates to CAISVYWTSNNEQFF.

With regard to this clone: A read error may produce the germline difference seen at one junction end. In DNA form, the CDR3 reads TGTGCCAGCAATTTATCTAGCGGGAGGATAGATACGCAGTATTTT. It translates to CASNLSSGRIDTQYF. This chain uses TRBV28 with TRBJ2-3; 11 nucleotides line up with TRBD2. The germline V gene encodes CDR1 MDHEN and CDR2 SYDVKM. This CDR3 contains 15 residues.

The chain carries TRBV6-5 and TRBJ2-7; 7 bases are a match to TRBD2. The ends lost 2 bases at V and 3 bases at J; junction bases unmatched: 7. CDR3 size: 15 residues. Germline V gives CDR1 MNHEY, CDR2 SVGAGI. For the CDR3, the DNA is TGTGCCAGCAGTTACGACGGCGGGAGATTCTACGAGCAGTACTTC. Translated, it gives CASSYDGGRFYEQYF.

As for this clone: At one of its ends the junction is not consistent with the germline gene, which may arise from a read error. The chain joins TRBV7-9 to TRBJ2-2; 14 nucleotides agree with TRBD2. The CDR3 has 17 amino acids. CDR1 SEHNR and CDR2 FQNEAQ come from the germline V gene (reference sequence). The CDR3 loop reads CASSLRTSGRNPGELFF. The CDR3 coding sequence is TGTGCCAGCAGCTTAAGGACTAGCGGGAGGAACCCCGGGGAGCTGTTTTTT.

In nucleotides, the CDR3 is TGTGCCAGCAGCCGGCGGGACAGGAAAGTTACCGGCTCCTACGAGCAGTACTTC. Its protein product is CASSRRDRKVTGSYEQYF. The chain has TRBV5-6 and TRBJ2-7; TRBD1 matches 8 bases. This CDR3 contains 18 residues. With V trimmed by 4 bases and J by 0 bases, 15 bases remained unmatched. Germline lookup yields CDR1 SGHDT and CDR2 YYEEEE.

The chain uses TRBV9 and TRBJ2-2; 12 bases fit TRBD2. V gave up 4 bases and J gave up 4 bases; unmatched junction bases: 5. Germline V lookup: CDR1 SGDLS, CDR2 YYNGEE. The CDR3 has 16 residues. In nucleotides, the CDR3 is TGTGCCAGCAGCCCAACTAGCGGGGGGCTCACCGGGGAGCTGTTTTTT. This encodes CASSPTSGGLTGELFF. The full variable domain, rest sourced from reference TRBV9 and TRBJ2-2, is DSGVTQTPKHLITATGQRVTLRCSPRSGDLSVYWYQQSLDQGLQFLIQYYNGEERAKGNILERFSAQQFPDLHSELNLSSLELGDSALYFCASSPTSGGLTGELFFGEGSRLTVL.